The 15 T cell receptor beta chains below were found in one sample sequenced in a study of blood T cell repertoires in COVID-19. The assay was immunoSEQ multiplex PCR, and TCRdb's table has in-frame clones only and misses some. The sample comprises under 100,000 clones, 89% of which are singletons, and more than 5% rests with the top ten. The material sequenced was peripheral blood. The origin of the receptors is a man in his sixties with COVID-19, enrolled during active disease.

The genes are TRBV21-1 and TRBJ2-1; the table's TRBD2 call for D was not verified on the DNA. TRBV21-1 is a pseudogene segment. This CDR3 contains 18 residues. CDR3 in amino acids: CASRKNGRGRSDYNEQFF. Written as DNA, the CDR3 is TGTGCCAGCAGAAAAAACGGTAGAGGGAGGTCCGATTACAATGAGCAGTTCTTC.

The chain has TRBV27 and TRBJ1-3, with TRBD1 matching over 8 bases. The CDR3 loop spans 15 amino acids. CDR1 is MNHEY and CDR2 is SMNVEV in the germline V gene (reference sequence). The V gene end was trimmed by 2 bases and the J gene end by 4 bases; junction bases not matched to a gene: 4. CDR3 sequence: CASSLQGALGNTIYF. DNA for the CDR3: TGTGCCAGCAGTTTACAGGGGGCGTTAGGAAACACCATATATTTT.

For this clone: The germline gene is not matched at one end of the junction; a read error may be the cause. The chain has TRBV7-7 and TRBJ2-3; perhaps TRBD2 as D (6 bases). Germline V gene lookup returns CDR1 SSHAT and CDR2 FNYEAQ (reference sequence). This CDR3 spans 16 amino acids. CDR3 in amino acids: CASSLGPQRVSTVLYF. As DNA, the CDR3 is TGTGCTAGCAGCTTAGGCCCCCAGCGGGTGTCAACAGTATTGTATTTT.

This rearrangement joins TRBV3-1 (or the pseudogene TRBV3-2) to TRBJ1-3; D remains ambiguous. Germline-derived CDR1 and CDR2 are LGHDT and YNNKEL (reference sequence). The CDR3 loop spans 17 amino acids. V gave up 0 bases and J gave up 6 bases, with 18 bases separating them. The CDR3 DNA follows: TGTGCCAGCAGCCAAGAAGGCAGTACAGCTGGCTTAAACACCATATATTTT. Encoded protein: CASSQEGSTAGLNTIYF.

The V call is TRBV24-1, the J call TRBJ2-1, with TRBD2 as a possible D gene (7 bases). Germline V CDR1 and CDR2: KGHDR, SFDVKD. The CDR3 spans 13 residues. Trimming cost V 7 bases and J 9 bases, with 15 bases left between them. CDR3: CATSQGGVGEQFF. The CDR3, as DNA: TGTGCCACCAGCCAAGGGGGGGTCGGTGAGCAGTTCTTC.

This chain connects TRBV27 to TRBJ2-5, with 15 bases aligning to TRBD2. CDR3 size: 16 residues. In germline, CDR1 is MNHEY, CDR2 SMNVEV (reference sequence). Trimming cost V 4 bases and J 1 base; bases outside gene matches: 1. The CDR3 loop reads CASSSGLAGGQETQYF. The CDR3 nucleotides are TGTGCCAGCAGTTCGGGACTAGCGGGAGGCCAAGAGACCCAGTACTTC.

The J gene is TRBJ2-7, the V gene TRBV3-1 (or the pseudogene TRBV3-2), with D uncertain. The germline V gene encodes CDR1 LGHDT and CDR2 YNNKEL (reference sequence). Trimming took 1 base from V and 4 from J, leaving 11 bases between them. The CDR3 covers 14 residues. Written as DNA, the CDR3 is TGTGCCAGCAGCCAAGTTTTGTATCCTTACGAGCAGTACTTC. Its protein is CASSQVLYPYEQYF.

This clone is a singleton in its sample. The chain carries TRBV9 and TRBJ2-7; tentatively, D is TRBD1 (5 bases). The germline V gene encodes CDR1 SGDLS and CDR2 YYNGEE. The CDR3 sequence is 14 residues long. Trimming cost V 4 bases and J 5 bases, with 16 bases left between them. The CDR3 region has the DNA TGTGCCAGCAGCTCCTCCAGGGTATCCAACGAGCAGTACTTC. Translation: CASSSSRVSNEQYF.

V is TRBV18 and J is TRBJ2-5; TRBD2 might be the D (6 bases). This CDR3 is built from 14 residues. Deletions cut 3 bases from V and 5 bases from J, with 13 bases between. CDR1 is KGHSH, CDR2 LQKENI, per germline. The CDR3 is CASSPEGEWETQYF. The CDR3 DNA follows: TGTGCCAGCTCACCGGAGGGAGAGTGGGAGACCCAGTACTTC.

The chain combines TRBV7-8 with TRBJ2-2, with a possible D match to TRBD2 (5 bases). This CDR3 is 19 amino acids long. Trimming removed 1 base from V and 6 bases from J, with 24 bases in between. Germline values: CDR1 SGHVS, CDR2 FQNEAQ. This chain's CDR3 is CASSLDVSGIVSRAGELFF. CDR3 DNA: TGTGCCAGCAGCTTAGATGTGAGCGGTATCGTCAGTCGGGCCGGGGAGCTGTTTTTT.

This clone was recorded only once. The chain combines TRBV30 with TRBJ2-5; 9 bases line up with TRBD1. The CDR3 loop spans 18 amino acids. Unmatched junction bases numbered 17, after V lost 2 bases and J lost 4 bases. The germline CDR1 and CDR2 sequences are GTSNPN and SVGIG (reference sequence). DNA of the CDR3: TGTGCCTGGAGTTCGGGACAGGGCCCGGGCGAATTGTTAGAGACCCAGTACTTC. This translates into CAWSSGQGPGELLETQYF.

The rearrangement joins TRBV12-3 or TRBV12-4 to TRBJ2-1; a weak D match, TRBD2 (6 bases). This CDR3 region has 11 residues. Trimming cost V 8 bases and J 11 bases, with 13 bases left between them. The CDR3: CASAGRKKQFF. In DNA form, the CDR3 reads TGTGCCAGCGCGGGACGGAAGAAGCAGTTCTTC.

This chain connects TRBV24-1 to TRBJ1-5, with TRBD1 matching over 11 bases. The trim removed 3 bases at V and 0 bases at J, leaving 6 bases unmatched. This CDR3 has 18 amino acids. CDR1 is KGHDR, CDR2 SFDVKD, per germline. CDR3 nucleotide sequence: TGTGCCACCAGTGATCAGGGACAGGGGGGTTATAGCAATCAGCCCCAGCATTTT. This translates into CATSDQGQGGYSNQPQHF.

CDR3 protein: CASSLAQRLDNEQFF. The CDR3 nucleotides are TGTGCCAGCAGCTTAGCCCAGCGGCTAGACAATGAGCAGTTCTTC. The chain combines TRBV7-2 with TRBJ2-1, with a weak D call TRBD2 (5 bases). V was clipped by 0 bases and J by 5 bases, with 11 bases between them. From germline, CDR1 is SGHTA and CDR2 FQGNSA. CDR3 size: 15 residues.

The V call is TRBV7-6, the J call TRBJ2-7; 9 nucleotides match TRBD2. Trimming at V came to 0 bases and at J to 2 bases, leaving 2 bases not matched to a gene. The CDR3 sequence is 15 residues long. Germline V lookup: CDR1 SGHVS, CDR2 FNYEAQ. The DNA for the CDR3 is TGTGCCAGCAGCTTAGCTAGCGGGAGCGCCTACGAGCAGTACTTC. This sequence encodes CASSLASGSAYEQYF.